Listed here are 21 T cell receptor beta chains from one sample, sequenced in a study of T cell repertoires in cytomegalovirus infection. TCRdb reprocessed the reads via MiXCR and lists one record per CDR3 protein. Of roughly 34,000 distinct CDR3 sequences listed, approximately 52% are singletons. Their target antigens are unknown. The sequencing here drew on CD8+ T cells from cultured PBMCs, taken from culture after CMV antigen stimulation. These receptors came from a human donor in good health (CMV status not recorded). Some clones in this sample may be carry-over from other donors' samples.

On this clonotype itself: An end of the junction does not agree with germline; a read error may underlie this. CDR3 region: CAGSGTADQPQHF. DNA for the CDR3: TGCGCCGGCAGCGGGACCGCCGATCAGCCCCAGCATTTT. The chain has TRBV10-2 and TRBJ1-5, with D possibly matching TRBD1 (5 bases). CDR1 WSHSY and CDR2 SAAADI come from the germline V gene. The CDR3 spans 13 residues.

The genes are TRBV29-1 and TRBJ2-4, with D perhaps matching TRBD2 (5 bases). V was clipped by 6 bases and J by 0 bases, with 15 bases between them. From germline, CDR1 is SQVTM and CDR2 ANQGSEA. The CDR3 is 15 amino acids. The DNA for the CDR3 is TGCAGCGTGGTGAGGGAAACCTTAGCCAAAAACATTCAGTACTTC. This codes for CSVVRETLAKNIQYF.

Only a few counts were recorded for this clonotype. V is TRBV7-9 and J is TRBJ1-3; the D gene is possibly TRBD1 (5 bases). Per germline, CDR1 SEHNR and CDR2 FQNEAQ (reference sequence). This CDR3 has 13 residues. Trimming took 9 bases from V and 0 from J, leaving 9 bases between them. The DNA of the CDR3 is TGTGCCAGTTGGGGGGTCTCTGGAAACACCATATATTTT. It encodes CASWGVSGNTIYF.

This chain uses TRBV2 with TRBJ2-1; TRBD2 matches at 11 bases. In germline, CDR1 is SNHLY, CDR2 FYNNEI. Losses at the gene ends were 7 bases for V and 3 bases for J; bases not matched to a gene: 5. This CDR3 comprises 15 residues. CDR3 region: CASKGLAEIYNEQFF. CDR3 in DNA: TGTGCCAGCAAGGGACTAGCGGAAATCTACAATGAGCAGTTCTTC.

The chain employs TRBV2 and TRBJ2-5; 8 bases are shared with TRBD1. Germline V gene data show CDR1 as SNHLY and CDR2 as FYNNEI. The junction had 0 bases not matched to a gene; V was cut back by 7 bases and J by 5 bases. The CDR3 is 11 residues long. This CDR3 is CASNRGETQYF. As DNA, the CDR3 is TGTGCCAGCAACAGGGGGGAGACCCAGTACTTC.

This clonotype was seen just once. The chain has TRBV27 and TRBJ2-2, with 10 bases lining up with TRBD2. The CDR3 has 16 amino acids. Germline V lookup: CDR1 MNHEY, CDR2 SMNVEV (reference sequence). V shed 6 bases, J shed 4 bases, and the junction held 8 bases outside the gene matches. The CDR3 region is CASRPGSGRVTGELFF. The CDR3 DNA is TGTGCCAGCAGGCCCGGAAGCGGGAGGGTCACCGGGGAGCTGTTTTTT.

This clonotype was counted only a few times. The J gene is TRBJ2-1, the V gene TRBV19; possible D gene TRBD1, 5 bases. Germline V lookup: CDR1 LNHDA, CDR2 SQIVND (reference sequence). The CDR3 sequence is 15 residues long. Trimming took 7 bases from V and 1 from J, leaving 14 bases between them. The CDR3 spells CASTTLGASYNEQFF. In nucleotides, the CDR3 is TGTGCCAGTACCACTCTAGGGGCTTCCTACAATGAGCAGTTCTTC.

The V gene is TRBV7-6, the J gene TRBJ2-1; the match to TRBD2 covers 12 bases. The junction had 10 bases not matched to a gene; V was cut back by 2 bases and J by 5 bases. The CDR3 loop spans 18 amino acids. Germline CDR1 reads SGHVS; CDR2 reads FNYEAQ. DNA of the CDR3: TGTGCCAGCAGCTTAAAGCTGTCTAGCGGGGGGGAAGACAATGAGCAGTTCTTC. Its translation: CASSLKLSSGGEDNEQFF.

The genes are TRBV28 and TRBJ2-5, with a weak D call TRBD1 (6 bases). Germline CDR1 is MDHEN and CDR2 is SYDVKM. Trimming shortened V by 8 bases and J by 1 base, and 20 bases separated the two germline ends. The CDR3 loop spans 16 amino acids. Here the CDR3 DNA reads TGTGCCAGCTCCACAGGGTCCCGCTCCTTCCAAGAGACCCAGTACTTC. Amino acid sequence: CASSTGSRSFQETQYF. The full variable domain, in which reference TRBV28 and TRBJ2-5 provide the parts outside the CDR3, is DVKVTQSSRYLVKRTGEKVFLECVQDMDHENMFWYRQDPGLGLRLIYFSYDVKMKEKGDIPEGYSVSREKKERFSLILESASTNQTSMYLCASSTGSRSFQETQYFGPGTRLLVL.

A word on this clonotype: A junction end diverges from the germline sequence, so it may reflect a read error. The chain is built from TRBV7-6 and TRBJ2-7, with 7 nucleotides matching TRBD1. Germline assignment: CDR1 SGHVS and CDR2 FNYEAQ. The CDR3 spans 15 residues. CDR3 in DNA: TGTGCCAGCAGCTCCCGGGACAGCGGTTTCTACGAGAAGGACTTC. This sequence encodes CASSSRDSGFYEKDF.

The chain combines TRBV29-1 with TRBJ2-7; either TRBD1 or TRBD2 may fit D (5 bases each). This CDR3 is 14 amino acids long. Germline values: CDR1 SQVTM, CDR2 ANQGSEA. The V end lost 0 bases, the J end lost 1 base, and 10 bases lay between the germline ends. This CDR3 reads CSVEDRGRSYEQYF. DNA of the CDR3: TGCAGCGTTGAAGATCGGGGCAGATCCTACGAGCAGTACTTC.

The V and J genes are TRBV7-2 and TRBJ1-5; no definite D call. The CDR3 totals 12 residues. CDR1 SGHTA and CDR2 FQGNSA come from the germline V gene. Trimming pared 3 bases from V and 4 bases from J, leaving 4 bases between. CDR3 in amino acids: CASSFLNQPQHF. CDR3 sequence (DNA): TGTGCCAGCAGCTTCCTGAATCAGCCCCAGCATTTT.

This chain links TRBV5-6 with TRBJ2-7, with 8 bases identical to TRBD2. V was pared by 4 bases and J by 2 bases, with 5 bases of the junction left unmatched. Germline V gene data show CDR1 as SGHDT and CDR2 as YYEEEE. This CDR3 contains 14 residues. CDR3 DNA: TGTGCCAGCAGCCCGACTAGCGCACCCTACGAGCAGTACTTC. Encoded protein: CASSPTSAPYEQYF. Based on the CDR3 plus reference TRBV5-6 and TRBJ2-7, the full variable domain is DAGVTQSPTHLIKTRGQQVTLRCSPKSGHDTVSWYQQALGQGPQFIFQYYEEEERQRGNFPDRFSGHQFPNYSSELNVNALLLGDSALYLCASSPTSAPYEQYFGPGTRLTVT.

The chain combines TRBV28 with TRBJ2-1; TRBD2 matches at 13 bases. J was trimmed by 4 bases and V by 6 bases; bases with no gene match: 3. The CDR3 extends over 15 amino acids. CDR1 is MDHEN, CDR2 SYDVKM, per germline. The CDR3 coding sequence is TGTGCCAGCAGGGTACTAGCGGGAGGGTACAATGAGCAGTTCTTC. It translates to CASRVLAGGYNEQFF. Combining the CDR3 with reference TRBV28 and TRBJ2-1 gives the whole variable domain DVKVTQSSRYLVKRTGEKVFLECVQDMDHENMFWYRQDPGLGLRLIYFSYDVKMKEKGDIPEGYSVSREKKERFSLILESASTNQTSMYLCASRVLAGGYNEQFFGPGTRLTVL.

This clonotype was observed a few times. The chain combines TRBV7-8 with TRBJ1-3; possibly TRBD1 for D (5 bases). The V gene's germline CDR1 is SGHVS and CDR2 FQNEAQ. The germline V and J ends were trimmed by 5 bases and 3 bases, with 14 bases remaining between them. The CDR3 contains 15 residues. The DNA for the CDR3 is TGTGCCAGCAGCAATAGCCGGGGGAGTGGAAACACCATATATTTT. Amino acid sequence: CASSNSRGSGNTIYF.

The table lists this clonotype with a few counts. V and J are TRBV2 and TRBJ2-5, with D unclear. This CDR3 is built from 12 residues. Between the trimmed V and J ends, which lost 7 bases and 5 bases, there was a span of 11 bases. Germline CDR1 reads SNHLY; CDR2 reads FYNNEI. The CDR3 here is CASIPRRETQYF. The CDR3 nucleotides read TGTGCCAGCATCCCCCGTCGGGAGACCCAGTACTTC.

The CDR3 DNA is TGTGCCAGCAGCTTAGACGAGGGCTACTATGGCTACACCTTC. This sequence encodes CASSLDEGYYGYTF. The chain is built from TRBV7-2 and TRBJ1-2; D call uncertain. The germline CDR1 and CDR2 sequences are SGHTA and FQGNSA. The V and J ends lost 1 base and 3 bases respectively, with 9 bases between them. This CDR3 is 14 amino acids long.

This clonotype has a handful of counts. The J gene is TRBJ2-1, the V gene TRBV7-8, with D maybe TRBD1 (6 bases). The CDR3 totals 15 residues. CDR1 SGHVS and CDR2 FQNEAQ come from the germline V gene. The V gene lost 5 bases and the J gene lost 6 bases, with 17 bases spanning the gap. The CDR3 reads CASSTRDKGINEQFF. The CDR3 DNA reads as TGTGCCAGCAGCACCCGGGACAAGGGGATCAATGAGCAGTTCTTC.

This clonotype was detected only a few times. The chain recombines TRBV11-1 with TRBJ2-7, with D possibly matching TRBD1 (6 bases). Germline values: CDR1 SGHAT, CDR2 FQDESV (reference sequence). Trimming removed 1 base from V and 5 bases from J, with 18 bases in between. CDR3 length: 16 residues. CDR3 sequence reads: CASSLDANREMNEQYF. The CDR3 DNA reads as TGTGCCAGCAGCTTAGATGCGAACAGGGAGATGAACGAGCAGTACTTC.

CDR3 DNA: TGTGCCAGCAGTCCCCGGCCGTTCTACGAGCAGTACTTC. It encodes CASSPRPFYEQYF. The chain has TRBV27 and TRBJ2-7; D call uncertain. CDR1 and CDR2 from the germline V gene are MNHEY and SMNVEV (reference sequence). Trimming left V 5 bases short and J 3 bases short, with 11 bases between. The CDR3 contains 13 residues.

The chain employs TRBV20-1 and TRBJ2-7; 8 positions match TRBD2. Per the germline V gene, CDR1 is DFQATT and CDR2 is SNEGSKA (reference sequence). Trimming cost V 3 bases and J 2 bases; bases outside gene matches: 6. The CDR3 is 14 residues long. CDR3 nucleotide sequence: TGCAGTGCTAGGACGGAGCGGGAGACCTACGAGCAGTACTTC. Protein: CSARTERETYEQYF.